What follows are 32 T cell receptor beta chains derived from one specimen sequenced in a study of CD8 T cells in ankylosing spondylitis. Broader study findings: What seemed typical of ankylosing spondylitis blood was a TCR beta motif built from several highly homologous variants.

TCRdb ran MiXCR on the 5' RACE reads and lists one entry per CDR3 protein. The sample includes fewer than 550,000 distinct CDR3 sequences, 5.3% of them seen just once. No antigen has been assigned to these receptors. Sequences were obtained from blood, either unsorted or a sorted T cell fraction (not recorded which). The receptors here all came from a male donor with ankylosing spondylitis.

This clonotype was recorded at least ten times. V usage is TRBV5-1 and J usage is TRBJ1-5; possibly TRBD1 for D (6 bases). V shed 3 bases and J shed 7 bases, with 11 bases lying between them. This CDR3 region has 13 residues. Looked up from germline, CDR1 is SGHRS and CDR2 is YFSETQ. CDR3: CASSYTGSQPQHF. CDR3 nucleotides: TGCGCCAGCAGCTACACAGGGTCACAGCCCCAGCATTTT.

As for this clonotype: Relative to the germline gene, one junction end is altered; a read error may explain this. The chain's CDR3 is CCARQVGGSHSPLHF. CDR3 DNA sequence: TGCTGTGCCAGGCAAGTGGGGGGCTCCCATTCACCCCTCCACTTT. The V call is TRBV20-1, the J call TRBJ1-6, with D possibly TRBD1 on 6 matching bases. Per the germline V gene, CDR1 is DFQATT and CDR2 is SNEGSKA (reference sequence). This CDR3 comprises 15 residues.

This clonotype was seen many times. The chain links TRBV7-2 to TRBJ1-2; D gene uncertain. V lost 1 base to trimming and J lost 7 bases, with 10 bases between them. The CDR3 totals 13 residues. Germline loops: CDR1 SGHTA, CDR2 FQGNSA. CDR3 region: CASSLVRDSGYTF. The CDR3 bases are TGTGCCAGCAGCTTAGTCAGAGACTCTGGCTACACCTTC.

This clonotype was detected ten times or more. V usage is TRBV7-2 and J usage is TRBJ1-2; D gene ambiguous. The V end lost 3 bases, the J end lost 5 bases, and 10 bases lay between the germline ends. This CDR3 region has 13 residues. Germline V gene data show CDR1 as SGHTA and CDR2 as FQGNSA. CDR3 nucleotides: TGTGCCAGCAGCTTTTCCGGAGTATATGGCTACACCTTC. Protein: CASSFSGVYGYTF. The full variable domain, completed using reference TRBV7-2 and TRBJ1-2, is GAGVSQSPSNKVTEKGKDVELRCDPISGHTALYWYRQSLGQGLEFLIYFQGNSAPDKSGLPSDRFSAERTGGSVSTLTIQRTQQEDSAVYLCASSFSGVYGYTFGSGTRLTVV.

This clonotype was observed many times. The rearrangement links TRBV6-2 or TRBV6-3 to TRBJ2-1; D might be TRBD2 (5 bases). The germline CDR1 and CDR2 sequences are MNHEY and SVGEGT. The CDR3 has 16 amino acids. V lost 5 bases and J 10 bases, leaving 24 bases between the germline ends. Here the CDR3 DNA reads TGTGCCAGCAGTCCTCCACTAGTCGCCAGAGGTTACGAGCAGTTCTTC. This encodes CASSPPLVARGYEQFF.

There are many counts of this clonotype. The rearrangement uses TRBV20-1 and TRBJ2-7, with unresolved D. V was shortened by 2 bases and J by 0 bases, with 5 bases between the two germline ends. Per germline, CDR1 DFQATT and CDR2 SNEGSKA (reference sequence). The CDR3 is made up of 12 amino acids. CDR3 nucleotides: TGCAGTGCTAGACCGAACTCCTACGAGCAGTACTTC. This translates into CSARPNSYEQYF.

This clonotype was detected ten times or more. The chain uses TRBV12-3 or TRBV12-4 and TRBJ2-3; D unresolved. The length of the CDR3 is 15 residues. V dropped 10 bases and J dropped 2 bases, with 19 bases sitting between them. CDR3 DNA: TGTGCCACCGGACGCCCTGCGGTCCCCACAGATACGCAGTATTTT. Translation: CATGRPAVPTDTQYF.

This clonotype was seen many times. This chain joins TRBV12-3 or TRBV12-4 and TRBJ2-1; TRBD2 agrees at 12 bases. This CDR3 region has 16 residues. The junction had 8 bases not matched to a gene; V was cut back by 5 bases and J by 6 bases. The CDR3 DNA sequence: TGTGCCAGCAGTAGCCAGACTAGCGGGAGTGTCAATGAGCAGTTCTTC. Translating gives CASSSQTSGSVNEQFF.

Many counts were recorded for this clonotype. The chain has TRBV7-2 and TRBJ2-7; TRBD2 matches at 10 bases. This CDR3 is 15 amino acids long. Germline V gives CDR1 SGHTA, CDR2 FQGNSA. V gave up 3 bases and J gave up 3 bases; unmatched junction bases: 5. CDR3 protein: CASSFSSGRGYEQYF. The DNA for the CDR3 is TGTGCCAGCAGCTTTTCTAGCGGGAGAGGCTACGAGCAGTACTTC.

This clonotype was detected many times. The V and J genes are TRBV6-2 or TRBV6-3 and TRBJ2-1; 13 bases match TRBD2. The V gene end was trimmed by 0 bases and the J gene end by 5 bases; junction bases not matched to a gene: 10. CDR1 is MNHEY, CDR2 SVGEGT, per germline. This CDR3 is 19 amino acids long. The CDR3 loop is CASSYSLGSGLAGNNEQFF. The CDR3 nucleotides are TGTGCCAGCAGTTACTCCCTTGGGTCGGGACTAGCGGGGAACAATGAGCAGTTCTTC.

This clonotype was observed at least ten times. The gene calls are TRBV29-1 and TRBJ1-2; TRBD1 agrees at 9 bases. The V gene end was trimmed by 6 bases and the J gene end by 1 base; junction bases not matched to a gene: 6. There are 14 residues in the CDR3. Germline values: CDR1 SQVTM, CDR2 ANQGSEA. The CDR3 coding sequence is TGCAGCGTCCCTGGGACAGGGAATAACTATGGCTACACCTTC. This gives the protein CSVPGTGNNYGYTF.

This clonotype was counted at least ten times. This chain uses TRBV11-2 with TRBJ1-2; 8 positions agree with TRBD1. Trimming at V came to 5 bases and at J to 4 bases, leaving 6 bases not matched to a gene. CDR3 length equals 14 residues. Germline-derived CDR1 and CDR2 are SGHAT and FQNNGV. CDR3 DNA sequence: TGTGCCAGCAGCCTTCGGACAGGGATCTATGGCTACACCTTC. This gives the protein CASSLRTGIYGYTF. The whole variable domain, filled in from reference TRBV11-2 and TRBJ1-2, reads EAGVAQSPRYKIIEKRQSVAFWCNPISGHATLYWYQQILGQGPKLLIQFQNNGVVDDSQLPKDRFSAERLKGVDSTLKIQPAKLEDSAVYLCASSLRTGIYGYTFGSGTRLTVV.

This clonotype was observed many times. The chain has TRBV4-3 and TRBJ1-2; TRBD1 matches at 7 bases. There are 15 residues in the CDR3. Germline trimming cut 1 base from V and 4 bases from J; bases unmatched to any gene: 6. CDR1 and CDR2 (germline): LGHNA, YSLEER. The CDR3, as DNA: TGCGCCAGCAGCCAAGGGTGGCAGGGGGGCTATGGCTACACCTTC. It specifies CASSQGWQGGYGYTF.

V usage is TRBV7-2 and J usage is TRBJ1-4; D is unclear. Germline V gene data show CDR1 as SGHTA and CDR2 as FQGNSA. Trimming took 1 base from V and 8 from J, leaving 14 bases between them. CDR3 length equals 15 residues. As DNA, the CDR3 is TGTGCCAGCAGCTTAGGGGTATCCCGAGGGGAAAAACTGTTTTTT. The encoded protein is CASSLGVSRGEKLFF.

This clonotype was counted ten times or more. The genes are TRBV20-1 and TRBJ2-2; TRBD1 is a possible D gene (5 bases). The V gene lost 5 bases and the J gene lost 5 bases, with 18 bases spanning the gap. CDR1 is DFQATT and CDR2 is SNEGSKA in the germline V gene (reference sequence). The CDR3 consists of 15 residues. CDR3 bases: TGCAGTGCTCCGAAGGAAGGGGCAGATACCGGGGAGCTGTTTTTT. Translated, it gives CSAPKEGADTGELFF.

Ten or more counts support this clonotype. The chain couples TRBV5-1 to TRBJ2-1; TRBD2 aligns across 7 bases. The CDR3 runs 14 residues. Germline V CDR1 and CDR2: SGHRS, YFSETQ. V lost 4 bases to trimming and J lost 6 bases; unmatched junction nucleotides: 7. This CDR3 reads CASSTTSHLNEQFF. The DNA of the CDR3 is TGCGCCAGCAGCACGACTAGCCACCTCAATGAGCAGTTCTTC.

In this sample, this clonotype turned up many times. J is TRBJ2-7 and V is TRBV7-2, with D perhaps matching TRBD1 (5 bases). With 6 bases removed from V and 7 bases from J, the gap between germline ends came to 19 bases. Germline V gene sequence: CDR1 SGHTA, CDR2 FQGNSA. The CDR3 length is 14 residues. The CDR3 DNA reads TGTGCCAGCAGTTACCCCGGACAAATAGGAGAGCAGTACTTC. It is translated as CASSYPGQIGEQYF.

This clonotype came up many times. CDR3 nucleotides: TGCGCCAGCAGCTCGACAGGCCTCCCCTACAATGAGCAGTTCTTC. This gives the protein CASSSTGLPYNEQFF. This chain links TRBV5-1 with TRBJ2-1; a possible D gene is TRBD1 (6 bases). V lost 3 bases and J lost 2, with 12 bases in between. The CDR3 has 15 amino acids. Germline values: CDR1 SGHRS, CDR2 YFSETQ.

This clonotype was counted many times. V and J are TRBV20-1 and TRBJ1-6, with unresolved D. Germline lookup yields CDR1 DFQATT and CDR2 SNEGSKA (reference sequence). The CDR3 has 15 amino acids. The ends were cut back, 4 bases at V and 10 bases at J, with 20 bases in the middle. The CDR3: CSATPLRAEGSPLHF. The CDR3 nucleotides read TGCAGTGCTACTCCCCTCCGGGCCGAAGGGTCACCCCTCCACTTT.

This clonotype was recorded at least ten times. This chain links TRBV12-5 with TRBJ2-1; the match to TRBD1 covers 8 bases. CDR1 is LGHNT and CDR2 is FRNRAP in the germline V gene. Unmatched junction bases numbered 6, after V lost 0 bases and J lost 8 bases. CDR3 length: 15 residues. This chain's CDR3 is CASGLVRTGGHEQFF. DNA for the CDR3: TGTGCTAGTGGTTTGGTACGAACAGGGGGGCATGAGCAGTTCTTC.

This clonotype was found many times. J is TRBJ2-5 and V is TRBV18; D gene ambiguous. This CDR3 has 15 amino acids. V was shortened by 2 bases and J by 4 bases, with 14 bases between the two germline ends. Germline V gives CDR1 KGHSH, CDR2 LQKENI. This CDR3 reads CASSPVVPLGETQYF. CDR3 DNA: TGTGCCAGCTCACCAGTCGTCCCCTTAGGAGAGACCCAGTACTTC.

This clonotype was seen many times. The rearrangement links TRBV6-2 or TRBV6-3 to TRBJ2-7; a weak D match, TRBD2 (5 bases). The CDR3 contains 16 residues. Germline V gene sequence: CDR1 MNHEY, CDR2 SVGEGT. Trimming took 1 base from V and 5 from J, leaving 18 bases between them. The CDR3 spells CASSYLMAGKSDEQYF. In DNA form, the CDR3 reads TGTGCCAGCAGTTACTTGATGGCCGGGAAATCCGACGAGCAGTACTTC.

This clonotype came up many times. The V call is TRBV4-3, the J call TRBJ1-3, with D possibly being TRBD1 (5 bases). The CDR3 loop spans 14 amino acids. The V gene's germline CDR1 is LGHNA and CDR2 YSLEER. The V and J ends lost 6 bases and 1 base respectively, with 10 bases between them. The CDR3 region is CASSLWGSGNTIYF. The CDR3 region has the DNA TGCGCCAGCAGTCTTTGGGGGTCTGGAAACACCATATATTTT.

Ten or more counts support this clonotype. This sequence joins TRBV20-1 and TRBJ1-1, with a weak D call TRBD1 (6 bases). V was pared by 6 bases and J by 4 bases, with 18 bases between. CDR3 length: 14 residues. CDR1 is DFQATT, CDR2 SNEGSKA, per germline (reference sequence). CDR3 loop: CSAPATGRGTEAFF. The CDR3 DNA sequence: TGCAGTGCCCCCGCGACAGGCCGAGGCACTGAAGCTTTCTTT.

There are many counts of this clonotype. The gene calls are TRBV20-1 and TRBJ2-7; TRBD1 matches at 7 bases. The germline gives CDR1 DFQATT, CDR2 SNEGSKA (reference sequence). Trimming cost V 1 base and J 4 bases; bases outside gene matches: 7. CDR3 length: 14 amino acids. Here the CDR3 reads CSARVGTAYYEQYF. In nucleotides, the CDR3 is TGCAGTGCTAGAGTAGGGACAGCCTATTACGAGCAGTACTTC.

This clonotype was recorded many times. This rearrangement joins TRBV6-5 to TRBJ2-3, with D possibly TRBD2 on 5 matching bases. This CDR3 spans 17 amino acids. Trimming pared 4 bases from V and 0 bases from J, leaving 17 bases between. Germline CDR1 MNHEY, CDR2 SVGAGI. DNA for the CDR3: TGTGCCAGCAGTTCCTACCCAGCGGAAACTAGCACAGATACGCAGTATTTT. The encoded protein is CASSSYPAETSTDTQYF.

The chain carries TRBV6-1 and TRBJ2-7; a weak D match, TRBD1 (6 bases). CDR3 length equals 14 residues. V was shortened by 6 bases and J by 0 bases, with 12 bases between the two germline ends. The germline V gene encodes CDR1 MNHNS and CDR2 SASEGT. The CDR3 protein is CASRQQGRSYEQYF. The CDR3 DNA reads as TGTGCCAGCAGGCAACAGGGCCGCTCCTACGAGCAGTACTTC.

This clonotype was observed at least ten times. The CDR3 coding sequence is TGTGCCAGCAGTTTAGCGGCAGGGGGCCACGAGCAGTACTTC. Its protein product is CASSLAAGGHEQYF. V is TRBV12-3 or TRBV12-4 and J is TRBJ2-7; 8 bases fit TRBD1. CDR3 size: 14 residues. With 0 bases clipped from V and 5 bases from J, the junction kept 3 bases outside the gene matches.

This clonotype was detected many times. The chain uses TRBV6-2 or TRBV6-3 and TRBJ1-2; tentative D call: TRBD1 (5 bases). The CDR3 is 15 residues long. Trimming removed 0 bases from V and 4 bases from J, with 12 bases in between. CDR1 is MNHEY and CDR2 is SVGEGT in the germline V gene. Here the CDR3 reads CASSYSRPGFYGYTF. The CDR3 DNA sequence: TGTGCCAGCAGTTACTCGCGCCCAGGGTTCTATGGCTACACCTTC.

This clonotype was recorded at least ten times. V usage is TRBV12-3 or TRBV12-4 and J usage is TRBJ2-3; D remains ambiguous. V was cut by 3 bases and J by 8 bases, with 18 bases left in between. This CDR3 region has 15 residues. The CDR3 DNA follows: TGTGCCAGCAGTTTCGGCCGGACGGAGCTGGGTACGCAGTATTTT. Its translation: CASSFGRTELGTQYF.

This clonotype was counted ten times or more. The CDR3 loop is CASSLYGTGKETQYF. The DNA for the CDR3 is TGCGCCAGCAGCCTCTACGGGACAGGAAAAGAGACCCAGTACTTC. The chain couples TRBV5-1 to TRBJ2-5; 8 positions match TRBD1. J gave up 3 bases and V 4 bases, and 8 bases lay outside the gene matches. The CDR3 has 15 residues. Germline V gives CDR1 SGHRS, CDR2 YFSETQ.

This clonotype was seen at least ten times. The chain carries TRBV15 and TRBJ1-1; D is unclear. This CDR3 contains 15 residues. Trimming stripped 1 base from V and 0 bases from J, with 9 bases between. The germline gives CDR1 LNHNV, CDR2 YYDKDF (reference sequence). CDR3 nucleotide sequence: TGTGCCACCAGCAGAGGTGGCCACATGAACACTGAAGCTTTCTTT. It is translated as CATSRGGHMNTEAFF.